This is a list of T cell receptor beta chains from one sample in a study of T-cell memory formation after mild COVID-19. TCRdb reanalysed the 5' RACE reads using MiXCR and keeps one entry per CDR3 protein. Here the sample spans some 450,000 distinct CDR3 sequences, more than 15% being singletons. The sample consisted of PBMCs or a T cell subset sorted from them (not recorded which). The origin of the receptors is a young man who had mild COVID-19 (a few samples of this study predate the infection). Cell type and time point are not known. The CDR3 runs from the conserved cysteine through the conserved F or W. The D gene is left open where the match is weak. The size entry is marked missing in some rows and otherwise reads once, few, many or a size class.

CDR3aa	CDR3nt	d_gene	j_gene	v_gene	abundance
CASSLGAGSGLDEQFF	TGTGCCAGCAGCTTAGGGGCAGGGTCGGGGTTGGATGAGCAGTTCTTC	.	TRBJ2-1	TRBV7-9	few
CAVKGGTGNTIYF	TGTGCCGTCAAAGGGGGAACTGGAAACACCATATATTTT	.	TRBJ1-3	TRBV27	.
CASSFGFGNTEAFF	TGTGCCAGCAGTTTCGGGTTTGGGAACACTGAAGCTTTCTTT	.	TRBJ1-1	TRBV27	few
CSARRPGPNEQFF	TGCAGTGCTAGAAGACCAGGCCCCAATGAGCAGTTCTTC	.	TRBJ2-1	TRBV20-1	.
CASSSNGQGGETQYF	TGTGCCAGCAGCTCTAACGGACAGGGCGGAGAGACCCAGTACTTC	TRBD1	TRBJ2-5	TRBV7-2	.
CSAMFRVSFNQPQHF	TGCAGTGCCATGTTCAGGGTTTCATTCAATCAGCCCCAGCATTTT	.	TRBJ1-5	TRBV20-1	few
CASSDTYRVGTDTQYF	TGTGCCAGCAGTGATACCTACAGGGTTGGCACAGATACGCAGTATTTT	.	TRBJ2-3	TRBV27	few
CASSPPVRQPYEQYF	TGTGCCAGCTCACCACCGGTACGACAGCCCTACGAGCAGTACTTC	.	TRBJ2-7	TRBV18	.
CASSFRTSGGGTDTQYF	TGTGCCAGCAGCTTCCGGACTAGCGGGGGGGGCACAGATACGCAGTATTTT	TRBD2	TRBJ2-3	TRBV5-6	.
CASRRRSNYGYTF	TGTGCCAGCCGGCGGAGATCTAACTATGGCTACACCTTC	.	TRBJ1-2	TRBV12-3/TRBV12-4	.
CASSKGQGFYEQYF	TGTGCCAGCAGTAAGGGACAGGGTTTTTACGAGCAGTACTTC	TRBD1	TRBJ2-7	TRBV6-5	.
CSVEDRGDSTGELFF	TGCAGCGTTGAAGATCGGGGAGACAGCACCGGGGAGCTGTTTTTT	.	TRBJ2-2	TRBV29-1	.
CASSRGDRSSYEQYF	TGTGCCAGCAGTCGGGGGGATCGCAGCTCCTACGAGCAGTACTTC	TRBD2	TRBJ2-7	TRBV27	.
CASSIGLRGGGTDTQYF	TGTGCCAGCAGCATCGGCCTTAGGGGGGGCGGCACAGATACGCAGTATTTT	.	TRBJ2-3	TRBV7-2	.
CASSPGTSGAYNEQFF	TGTGCCAGCTCACCAGGGACTAGCGGGGCATACAATGAGCAGTTCTTC	TRBD2	TRBJ2-1	TRBV18	.
CASSEAGRGTSEAFF	TGTGCCAGCAGTGAAGCGGGCAGGGGGACTTCTGAAGCTTTCTTT	TRBD1	TRBJ1-1	TRBV25-1	.
CSARGSDRMIAGELFF	TGCAGTGCTAGGGGTTCCGACAGGATGATAGCCGGGGAGCTGTTTTTT	.	TRBJ2-2	TRBV20-1	.
CASSPSGVAKGSPLHF	TGTGCCAGCAGCCCATCCGGGGTTGCCAAGGGCTCACCCCTCCACTTT	.	TRBJ1-6	TRBV7-3	.
CASSLRRDRAYEQYF	TGTGCCAGCAGCTTACGTCGGGACAGAGCCTACGAGCAGTACTTC	TRBD1	TRBJ2-7	TRBV7-2	few
CASSPVGLGQFF	TGTGCCAGCAGCCCCGTCGGCCTCGGGCAGTTCTTC	.	TRBJ2-1	TRBV3-1	few
CASSQGALTYNEQFF	TGCGCCAGCAGTCAGGGGGCCCTAACCTACAATGAGCAGTTCTTC	TRBD1	TRBJ2-1	TRBV5-1	many
CASSELTRGLPQYF	TGTGCCAGCAGTGAGCTTACCAGGGGGCTGCCCCAGTACTTC	TRBD1	TRBJ2-5	TRBV2	.
CASSYSLTGPTSYEQYF	TGTGCCAGCAGTTACTCTTTGACAGGCCCGACTTCCTACGAGCAGTACTTC	.	TRBJ2-7	TRBV6-2/TRBV6-3	few
CASSQDTGPDGGELFF	TGCGCCAGCAGCCAAGATACGGGACCGGATGGCGGGGAGCTGTTTTTT	.	TRBJ2-2	TRBV4-3	few
CASSPIVTRSTDTQYF	TGTGCCAGCTCACCAATAGTAACTAGAAGCACAGATACGCAGTATTTT	.	TRBJ2-3	TRBV18	few
CASSSPTQTGLWTGELFF	TGTGCCAGCAGCTCACCGACTCAAACGGGACTCTGGACCGGGGAGCTGTTTTTT	.	TRBJ2-2	TRBV7-9	few
CASSWVSHNEQFF	TGTGCCAGCAGCTGGGTCAGCCACAATGAGCAGTTCTTC	.	TRBJ2-1	TRBV7-2	.
CASSLAGRVTDTQYF	TGCGCCAGCAGCTTGGCCGGCAGGGTCACAGATACGCAGTATTTT	.	TRBJ2-3	TRBV5-1	.
CASSPVAAGRYGYTF	TGTGCCAGCAGCCCGGTTGCTGCCGGTCGCTATGGCTACACCTTC	.	TRBJ1-2	TRBV6-5	.
CASSGYWGQGSEQYF	TGTGCCAGCAGCGGATATTGGGGACAGGGGAGCGAGCAGTACTTC	TRBD1	TRBJ2-7	TRBV9	.
CASTPPGRENTGELFF	TGTGCCAGCACCCCCCCTGGGAGGGAGAACACCGGGGAGCTGTTTTTT	TRBD2	TRBJ2-2	TRBV6-1	few
CASSIAPRDRGANEQFF	TGTGCCAGTAGTATAGCTCCTCGGGACAGGGGGGCCAATGAGCAGTTCTTC	TRBD1	TRBJ2-1	TRBV19	.
CASSLNRNTEAFF	TGTGCCAGCAGCTTGAACAGAAACACTGAAGCTTTCTTT	.	TRBJ1-1	TRBV27	many
CASTHRGQGNTEAFF	TGCGCCAGTACTCACAGGGGTCAAGGGAACACTGAAGCTTTCTTT	TRBD1	TRBJ1-1	TRBV5-1	few
CASSRGGAGGIETQYF	TGTGCCAGCAGTAGAGGCGGAGCGGGGGGGATAGAGACCCAGTACTTC	TRBD2	TRBJ2-5	TRBV12-3/TRBV12-4	few
CASSLGSAGDWAQYF	TGCGCCAGCAGCTTGGGATCGGCGGGCGACTGGGCCCAGTACTTC	.	TRBJ2-5	TRBV5-1	.
CASSPTHIMPGTNYGYTF	TGTGCCAGCAGCCCCACGCATATTATGCCCGGGACTAACTATGGCTACACCTTC	.	TRBJ1-2	TRBV7-2	.
CASSNAETQYF	TGTGCCAGCAGCAACGCGGAGACCCAGTACTTC	.	TRBJ2-5	TRBV28	few
CASSDYVQPYEQYF	TGTGCCAGCAGTGACTACGTCCAACCCTACGAGCAGTACTTC	.	TRBJ2-7	TRBV7-3	few
CASSLVADQETQYF	TGTGCCAGCAGCTTAGTAGCGGACCAAGAGACCCAGTACTTC	.	TRBJ2-5	TRBV7-2	.
CASSPGQDRDTQYF	TGTGCCAGCAGCCCCGGCCAAGATAGAGATACGCAGTATTTT	.	TRBJ2-3	TRBV7-9	few
CASSQRVNQPQHF	TGCGCCAGCAGCCAACGCGTCAATCAGCCCCAGCATTTT	.	TRBJ1-5	TRBV4-1	many
CASSELRGSSNSPLHF	TGTGCCAGCAGTGAGCTCCGGGGCAGCTCAAATTCACCCCTCCACTTT	.	TRBJ1-6	TRBV25-1	.
CASSHPPPGQGLNTEAFF	TGTGCCAGCAGCCACCCTCCCCCGGGACAGGGACTGAACACTGAAGCTTTCTTT	TRBD1	TRBJ1-1	TRBV3-1	few
CASSLEVRQETQYF	TGTGCCAGCAGCTTGGAGGTCAGGCAAGAGACCCAGTACTTC	.	TRBJ2-5	TRBV5-5	.
CASSLRENTIYF	TGTGCCAGCAGCTTAAGGGAAAACACCATATATTTT	.	TRBJ1-3	TRBV7-9	.